This TCR beta chain was identified in a study of blood T cell repertoires in COVID-19. Individuals aged about 18 to 89 years were recruited from approximately 22 US areas. Participants' own reports of clinical history determined their cohort assignment. Assay used: immunoSEQ multiplex PCR; TCRdb lists only in-frame clones, some missing. The table includes a few hundred thousand clones, 86% detected once. CDR3 length: 14 amino acids. Trimming left V 5 bases short and J 1 base short, with 11 bases between. Per the germline V gene, CDR1 is MNHEY and CDR2 is SVGEGT. The sample consisted of PBMCs or T cells enriched from blood (not recorded which). The receptor's source is a man aged 25-45 years who had recovered from COVID-19. This sequence joins TRBV6-2 or TRBV6-3 and TRBJ1-1; tentatively, D is TRBD1 (5 bases). The CDR3 DNA follows: TGTGCCAGCAGTCCCCGGGGGGAGAACACTGAAGCTTTCTTT. Translating it yields CASSPRGENTEAFF.